This T cell receptor beta chain was recovered during a study of T-cell memory formation after mild COVID-19. This clonotype has ten or more counts. Each CDR3 protein is one row after TCRdb ran MiXCR on the 5' RACE reads. The sample holds around 300,000 distinct CDR3 sequences, under 15% seen once. The V end lost 10 bases, the J end lost 5 bases, and 16 bases lay between the germline ends. The CDR3 has 13 amino acids. Germline V gene data show CDR1 as SGHVS and CDR2 as FQNEAQ. The receptor's source is a man younger than 30 who had mild COVID-19 (a few samples of this study predate the infection). Cell type and time point are not known. The sequenced sample was PBMCs or a T cell subset sorted from them (not recorded which). The chain has TRBV7-8 and TRBJ2-3, with D perhaps matching TRBD1 (6 bases). The CDR3 DNA follows: TGTGCCACAGGGGACGGAGCAAGAGATACGCAGTATTTT. Protein sequence: CATGDGARDTQYF.